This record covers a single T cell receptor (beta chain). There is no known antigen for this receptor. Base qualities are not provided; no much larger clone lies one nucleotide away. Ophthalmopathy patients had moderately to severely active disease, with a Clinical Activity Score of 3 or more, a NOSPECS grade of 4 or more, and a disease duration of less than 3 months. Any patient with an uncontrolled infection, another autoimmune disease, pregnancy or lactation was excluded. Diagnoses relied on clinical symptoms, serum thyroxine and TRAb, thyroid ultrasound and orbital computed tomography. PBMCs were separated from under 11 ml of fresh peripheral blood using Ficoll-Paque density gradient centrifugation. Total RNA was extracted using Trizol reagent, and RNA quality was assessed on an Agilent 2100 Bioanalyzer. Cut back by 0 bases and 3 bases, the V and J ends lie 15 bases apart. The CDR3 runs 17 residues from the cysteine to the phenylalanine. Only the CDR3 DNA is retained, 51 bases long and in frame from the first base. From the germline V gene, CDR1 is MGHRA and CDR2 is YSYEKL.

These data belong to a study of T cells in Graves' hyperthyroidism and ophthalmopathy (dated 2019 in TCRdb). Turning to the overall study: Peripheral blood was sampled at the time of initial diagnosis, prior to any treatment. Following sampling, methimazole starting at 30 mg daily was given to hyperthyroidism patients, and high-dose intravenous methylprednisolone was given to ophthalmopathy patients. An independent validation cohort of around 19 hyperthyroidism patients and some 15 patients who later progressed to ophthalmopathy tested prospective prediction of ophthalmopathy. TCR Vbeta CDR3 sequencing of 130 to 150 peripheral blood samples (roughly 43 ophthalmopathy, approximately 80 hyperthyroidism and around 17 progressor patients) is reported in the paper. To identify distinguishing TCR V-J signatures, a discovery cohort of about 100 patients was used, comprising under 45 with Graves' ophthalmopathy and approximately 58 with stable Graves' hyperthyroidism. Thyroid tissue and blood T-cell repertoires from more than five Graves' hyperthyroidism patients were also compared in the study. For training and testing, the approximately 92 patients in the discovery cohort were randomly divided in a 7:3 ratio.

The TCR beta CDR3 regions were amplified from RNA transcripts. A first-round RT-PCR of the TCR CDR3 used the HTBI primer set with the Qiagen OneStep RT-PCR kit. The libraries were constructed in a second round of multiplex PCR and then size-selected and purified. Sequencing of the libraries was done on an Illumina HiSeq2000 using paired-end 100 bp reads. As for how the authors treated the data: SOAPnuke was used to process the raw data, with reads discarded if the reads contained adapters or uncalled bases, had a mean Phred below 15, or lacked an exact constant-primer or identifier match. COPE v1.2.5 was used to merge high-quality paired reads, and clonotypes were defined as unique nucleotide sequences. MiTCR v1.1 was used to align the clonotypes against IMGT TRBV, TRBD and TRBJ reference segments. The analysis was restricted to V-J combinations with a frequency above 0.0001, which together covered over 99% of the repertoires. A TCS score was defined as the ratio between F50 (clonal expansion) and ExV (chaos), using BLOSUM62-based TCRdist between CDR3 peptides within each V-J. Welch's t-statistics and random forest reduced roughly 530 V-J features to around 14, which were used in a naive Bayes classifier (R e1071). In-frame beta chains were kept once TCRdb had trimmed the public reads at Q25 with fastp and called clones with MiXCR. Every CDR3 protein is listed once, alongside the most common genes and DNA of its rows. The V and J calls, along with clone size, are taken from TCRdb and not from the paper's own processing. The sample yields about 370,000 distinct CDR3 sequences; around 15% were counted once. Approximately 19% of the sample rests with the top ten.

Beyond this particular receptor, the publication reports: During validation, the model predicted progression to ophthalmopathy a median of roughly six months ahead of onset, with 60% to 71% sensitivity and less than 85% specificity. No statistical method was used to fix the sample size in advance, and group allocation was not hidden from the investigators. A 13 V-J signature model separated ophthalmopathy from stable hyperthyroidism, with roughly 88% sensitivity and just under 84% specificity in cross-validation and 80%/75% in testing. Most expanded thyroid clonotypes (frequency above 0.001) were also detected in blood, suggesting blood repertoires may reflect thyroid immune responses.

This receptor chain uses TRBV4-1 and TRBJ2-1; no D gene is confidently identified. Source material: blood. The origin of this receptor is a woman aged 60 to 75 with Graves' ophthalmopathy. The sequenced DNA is TGCGCCAGCAGCCAAGATAGTCGGACCTCCCTCTACAATGAGCAGTTCTTC. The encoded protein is CASSQDSRTSLYNEQFF.